The table lists the clone carrying this TCR beta chain with many counts. Its antigen is undetermined. The sample is drawn from a study of regulatory T cells in long-lasting Graves disease. Study overall: Prior antithyroid drug treatment in newly diagnosed Graves' patients lasted under 3 months.

Construction of TCR beta libraries relied on iRepertoire HTBI primers and on Arm-PCR targeting CDR3 regions. TCRdb itself ran the multiplex PCR reads through MiXCR, one entry per CDR3 protein. The sample records 320,000 or so distinct CDR3 sequences, over 15% being singletons. Time point defined: newly diagnosed GD, antithyroid drugs for less than 3 months. Isolated PBMC RNA provided the starting material for the TCR library. The study, taken as a whole, reports: Relative to new patients (approximately 1,000), persistent patients exhibited greater sharing of public clonotypes (approximately 3,000). Favoring TRBV28, TRBJ1-2 and TRBJ2-5 was a feature seen in persistent disease.

Germline CDR1 is MNHNS and CDR2 is SASEGT. The CDR3 has 11 residues. The V gene lost 8 bases and the J gene lost 12 bases, with 13 bases spanning the gap. Sample: peripheral blood mononuclear cells (PBMCs), taken at new diagnosis, from a patient treated with antithyroid drugs. The sequence came from a female donor with Graves disease. This sequence joins TRBV6-1 and TRBJ1-4, with D possibly TRBD1 on 5 matching bases. The CDR3 coding sequence is TGTGCCAGCGAGCTCGGGGGACAACTGTTTTTT. As protein: CASELGGQLFF.